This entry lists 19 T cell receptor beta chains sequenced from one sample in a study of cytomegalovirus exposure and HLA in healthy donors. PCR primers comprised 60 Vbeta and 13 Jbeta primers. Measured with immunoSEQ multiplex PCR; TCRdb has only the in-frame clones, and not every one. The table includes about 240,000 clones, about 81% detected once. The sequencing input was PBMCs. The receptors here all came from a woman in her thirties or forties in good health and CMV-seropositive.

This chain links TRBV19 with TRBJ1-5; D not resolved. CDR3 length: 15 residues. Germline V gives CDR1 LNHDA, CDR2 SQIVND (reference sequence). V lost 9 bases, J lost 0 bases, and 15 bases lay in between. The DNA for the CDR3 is TGTGCCAGCAGCGGCCTTTCCCATAGCAATCAGCCCCAGCATTTT. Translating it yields CASSGLSHSNQPQHF. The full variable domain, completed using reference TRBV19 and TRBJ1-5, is DGGITQSPKYLFRKEGQNVTLSCEQNLNHDAMYWYRQDPGQGLRLIYYSQIVNDFQKGDIAEGYSVSREKKESFPLTVTSAQKNPTAFYLCASSGLSHSNQPQHFGDGTRLSIL.

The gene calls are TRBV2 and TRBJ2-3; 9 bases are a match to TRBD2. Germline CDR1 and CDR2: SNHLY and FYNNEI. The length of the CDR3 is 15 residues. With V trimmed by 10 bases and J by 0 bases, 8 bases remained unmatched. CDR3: CAIFRTSASTDTQYF. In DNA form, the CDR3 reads TGTGCCATCTTTCGGACTAGCGCTAGCACAGATACGCAGTATTTT.

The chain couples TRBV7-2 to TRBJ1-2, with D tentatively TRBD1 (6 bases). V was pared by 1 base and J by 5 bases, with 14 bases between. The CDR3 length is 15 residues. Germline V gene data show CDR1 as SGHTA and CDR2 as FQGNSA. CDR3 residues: CASSLEVGQGYGYTF. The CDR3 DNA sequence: TGTGCCAGCAGCTTAGAAGTAGGGCAGGGGTATGGCTACACCTTC.

CDR3 region: CSVEGQGDYEQYF. CDR3 nucleotide sequence: TGCAGCGTTGAGGGACAGGGAGACTACGAGCAGTACTTC. This chain joins TRBV29-1 and TRBJ2-7; 9 bases map to TRBD1. The ends lost 3 bases at V and 3 bases at J; junction bases unmatched: 3. Germline-derived CDR1 and CDR2 are SQVTM and ANQGSEA. The CDR3 is 13 amino acids.

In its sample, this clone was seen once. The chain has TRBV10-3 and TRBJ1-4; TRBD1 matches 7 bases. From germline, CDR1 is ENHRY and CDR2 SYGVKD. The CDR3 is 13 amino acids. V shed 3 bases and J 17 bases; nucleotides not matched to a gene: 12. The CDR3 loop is CAISDIGGGLRFF. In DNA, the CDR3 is TGTGCCATCAGTGATATAGGGGGCGGACTCCGTTTTTTT.

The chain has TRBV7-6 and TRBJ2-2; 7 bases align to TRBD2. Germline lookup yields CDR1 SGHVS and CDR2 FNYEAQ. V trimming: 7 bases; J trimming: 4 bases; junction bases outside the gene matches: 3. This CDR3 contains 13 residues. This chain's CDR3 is CASTKRGTGELFF. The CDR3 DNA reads TGTGCCAGCACCAAGCGGGGCACCGGGGAGCTGTTTTTT.

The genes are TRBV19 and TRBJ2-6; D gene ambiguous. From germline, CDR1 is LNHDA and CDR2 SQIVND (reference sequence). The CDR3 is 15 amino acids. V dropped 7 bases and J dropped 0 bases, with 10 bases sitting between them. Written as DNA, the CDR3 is TGTGCCAGTAAACCCCCGGGCTCTGGGGCCAACGTCCTGACTTTC. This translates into CASKPPGSGANVLTF.

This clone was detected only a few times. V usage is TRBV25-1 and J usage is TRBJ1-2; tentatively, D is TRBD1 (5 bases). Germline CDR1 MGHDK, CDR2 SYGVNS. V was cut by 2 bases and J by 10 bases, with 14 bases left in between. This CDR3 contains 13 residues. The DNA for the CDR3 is TGTGCCAGCAGTGAACCAGCAGGGCCGGACTACACCTTC. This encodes CASSEPAGPDYTF.

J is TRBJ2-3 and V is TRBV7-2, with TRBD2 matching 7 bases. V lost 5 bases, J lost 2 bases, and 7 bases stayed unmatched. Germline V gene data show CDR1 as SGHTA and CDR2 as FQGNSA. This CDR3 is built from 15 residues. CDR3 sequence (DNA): TGTGCCAGCAGCCCCCTCAGCGGGGTCACAGATACGCAGTATTTT. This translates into CASSPLSGVTDTQYF.

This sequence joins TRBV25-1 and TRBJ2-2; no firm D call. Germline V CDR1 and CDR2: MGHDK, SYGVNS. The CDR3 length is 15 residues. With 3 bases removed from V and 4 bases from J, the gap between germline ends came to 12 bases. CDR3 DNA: TGTGCCAGCAGTGATTATGGGTCAGGCACCGGGGAGCTGTTTTTT. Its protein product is CASSDYGSGTGELFF.

The CDR3 bases are TGCAGCGTTGTTGTATCTGGGACAGGGAATAACCAGCCCCAGCATTTT. It is translated as CSVVVSGTGNNQPQHF. This sequence joins TRBV29-1 and TRBJ1-5, with 9 bases fitting TRBD1. The ends lost 4 bases at V and 7 bases at J; junction bases unmatched: 14. Germline CDR1 SQVTM, CDR2 ANQGSEA. CDR3 length: 16 amino acids.

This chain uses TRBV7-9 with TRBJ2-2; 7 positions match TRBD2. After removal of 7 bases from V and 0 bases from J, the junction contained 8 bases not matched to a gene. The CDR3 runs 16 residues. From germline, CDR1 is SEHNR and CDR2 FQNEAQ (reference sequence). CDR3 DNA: TGTGCCAGCATCCCTAGCGGAAACTCGAACACCGGGGAGCTGTTTTTT. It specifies CASIPSGNSNTGELFF.

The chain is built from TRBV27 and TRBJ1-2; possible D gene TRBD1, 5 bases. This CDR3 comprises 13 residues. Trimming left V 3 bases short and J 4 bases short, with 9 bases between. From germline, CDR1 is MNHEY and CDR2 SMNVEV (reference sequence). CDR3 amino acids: CASSFRTSYGYTF. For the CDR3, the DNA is TGTGCCAGCAGTTTCCGGACAAGCTATGGCTACACCTTC.

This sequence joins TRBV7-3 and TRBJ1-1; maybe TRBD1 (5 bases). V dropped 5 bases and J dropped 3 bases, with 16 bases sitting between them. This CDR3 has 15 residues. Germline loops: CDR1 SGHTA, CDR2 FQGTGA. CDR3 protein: CASSLGVGRDTEAFF. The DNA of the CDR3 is TGTGCCAGCAGCCTAGGGGTCGGTAGGGACACTGAAGCTTTCTTT.

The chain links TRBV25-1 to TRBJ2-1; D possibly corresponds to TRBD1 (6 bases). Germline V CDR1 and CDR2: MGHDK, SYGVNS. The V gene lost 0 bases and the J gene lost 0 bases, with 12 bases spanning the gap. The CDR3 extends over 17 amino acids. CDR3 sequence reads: CASSEYKGTFSYNEQFF. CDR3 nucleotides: TGTGCCAGCAGTGAATACAAAGGGACATTCTCCTACAATGAGCAGTTCTTC.

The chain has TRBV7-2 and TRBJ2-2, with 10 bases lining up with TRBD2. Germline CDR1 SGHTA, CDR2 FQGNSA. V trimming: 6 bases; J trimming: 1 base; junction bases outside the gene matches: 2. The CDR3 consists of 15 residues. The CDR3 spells CASRGTSVNTGELFF. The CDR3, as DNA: TGTGCCAGCAGAGGGACTAGCGTGAACACCGGGGAGCTGTTTTTT.

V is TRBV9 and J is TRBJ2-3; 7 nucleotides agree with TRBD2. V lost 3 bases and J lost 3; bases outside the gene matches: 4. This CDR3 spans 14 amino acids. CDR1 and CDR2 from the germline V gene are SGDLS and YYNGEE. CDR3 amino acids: CASSELARTDTQYF. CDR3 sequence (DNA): TGTGCCAGCAGCGAACTAGCGCGGACAGATACGCAGTATTTT.

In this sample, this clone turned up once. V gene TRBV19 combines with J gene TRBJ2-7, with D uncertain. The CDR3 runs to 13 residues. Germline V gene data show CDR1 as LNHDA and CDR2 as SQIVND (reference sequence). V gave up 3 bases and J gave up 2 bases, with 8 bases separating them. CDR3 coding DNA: TGTGCCAGTAGTATCCCGAACACCTACGAGCAGTACTTC. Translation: CASSIPNTYEQYF.

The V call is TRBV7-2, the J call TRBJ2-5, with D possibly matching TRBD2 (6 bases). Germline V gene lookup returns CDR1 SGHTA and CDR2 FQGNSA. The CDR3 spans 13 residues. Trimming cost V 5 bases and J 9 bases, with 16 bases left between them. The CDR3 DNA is TGTGCCAGCAGCCCGGGACTGGCTCGGGCCCAGTACTTC. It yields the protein CASSPGLARAQYF.